These 29 T cell receptor beta chains originate from one sample sequenced in a study of cytomegalovirus exposure and HLA in healthy donors. The table came from immunoSEQ multiplex PCR; TCRdb's copy has only in-frame clones and leaves some out. The data contain roughly 300,000 clones, 86% of them singletons. The specimen was PBMCs. These receptors originate from a woman aged 18-35 years in good health and CMV-seronegative.

The V call is TRBV27, the J call TRBJ2-1, with D tentatively TRBD2 (5 bases). Germline CDR1 reads MNHEY; CDR2 reads SMNVEV (reference sequence). Trimming shortened V by 6 bases and J by 9 bases, and 27 bases separated the two germline ends. The CDR3 runs to 17 residues. In nucleotides, the CDR3 is TGTGCCAGCAGCCCTGAGGAGGTTAAACCTATGTGGAGTGAGCAGTTCTTC. Translated, it gives CASSPEEVKPMWSEQFF.

The rearrangement uses TRBV28 and TRBJ2-1, with D uncertain. Trimming took off 1 base at V and 6 bases at J, with 7 bases between the two ends. CDR1 and CDR2 from the germline V gene are MDHEN and SYDVKM. CDR3 length: 13 residues. In DNA, the CDR3 is TGTGCCAGCAGTTTATTGGCCCCCAATGAGCAGTTCTTC. Encoded protein: CASSLLAPNEQFF.

The chain links TRBV4-1 to TRBJ2-1, with D tentatively TRBD1 (5 bases). From germline, CDR1 is MGHRA and CDR2 YSYEKL. The CDR3 has 16 amino acids. V was trimmed by 0 bases and J by 2 bases, leaving 11 bases between them. CDR3 in amino acids: CASSQEAGLPYNEQFF. As DNA, the CDR3 is TGCGCCAGCAGCCAAGAGGCAGGGCTCCCCTACAATGAGCAGTTCTTC.

Comments on this clone: At the DNA level, this CDR3 is encoded by other sequences in the same sample as well. The chain uses TRBV5-6 and TRBJ2-7; D remains unclear. CDR3 length equals 12 residues. Trimming left V 1 base short and J 4 bases short, with 6 bases between. Germline V CDR1 and CDR2: SGHDT, YYEEEE. CDR3 sequence reads: CASSLTPYEQYF. In DNA form, the CDR3 reads TGTGCCAGCAGCTTGACTCCATACGAGCAGTACTTC. Full variable domain (rest looked up from reference TRBV5-6 and TRBJ2-7): DAGVTQSPTHLIKTRGQQVTLRCSPKSGHDTVSWYQQALGQGPQFIFQYYEEEERQRGNFPDRFSGHQFPNYSSELNVNALLLGDSALYLCASSLTPYEQYFGPGTRLTVT.

The chain has TRBV7-2 and TRBJ2-7; 7 nucleotides line up with TRBD2. CDR3 length equals 14 residues. Trimming at V came to 5 bases and at J to 3 bases, leaving 7 bases not matched to a gene. Germline loops: CDR1 SGHTA, CDR2 FQGNSA. The CDR3 DNA reads TGTGCCAGCAGCGGGGGGGGGTCGCTCTACGAGCAGTACTTC. Encoded protein: CASSGGGSLYEQYF.

The V call is TRBV28, the J call TRBJ2-7, with 11 bases fitting TRBD2. The CDR3 covers 16 residues. Germline V lookup: CDR1 MDHEN, CDR2 SYDVKM. V lost 3 bases and J lost 2; bases outside the gene matches: 6. In nucleotides, the CDR3 is TGTGCCAGCAGTTTTCTAGCGGGAGGCCCCACCTACGAGCAGTACTTC. Translated, it gives CASSFLAGGPTYEQYF.

The rearrangement links TRBV19 to TRBJ1-1; 12 nucleotides match TRBD1. J was trimmed by 5 bases and V by 6 bases; bases with no gene match: 4. This CDR3 region has 14 residues. The germline V gene encodes CDR1 LNHDA and CDR2 SQIVND (reference sequence). The CDR3 region is CASRGQGASTEAFF. The CDR3 DNA sequence: TGTGCCAGTAGGGGACAGGGGGCGAGTACTGAAGCTTTCTTT.

The rearrangement joins TRBV7-2 to TRBJ2-1; D remains unclear. The CDR3 spans 14 residues. Germline values: CDR1 SGHTA, CDR2 FQGNSA. Trimming removed 4 bases at V and 1 base at J, with 8 bases between. Written as DNA, the CDR3 is TGTGCCAGCAGCTCTAGTTCTTCCTACAATGAGCAGTTCTTC. This sequence encodes CASSSSSSYNEQFF.

The chain is built from TRBV5-4 and TRBJ2-3, with TRBD2 identical over 9 bases. CDR1 and CDR2 (germline): SGHNT, YYREEE (reference sequence). CDR3 length: 16 amino acids. Trimming took 3 bases from V and 2 from J; bases not matched to a gene: 7. The CDR3 sequence is CASSSGAGGFTDTQYF. In nucleotides, the CDR3 is TGTGCCAGCAGCTCCGGAGCGGGAGGATTCACAGATACGCAGTATTTT.

V is TRBV5-6 and J is TRBJ2-7; a possible D gene is TRBD2 (5 bases). This CDR3 spans 13 amino acids. The V end lost 2 bases, the J end lost 3 bases, and 9 bases lay between the germline ends. In germline, CDR1 is SGHDT, CDR2 YYEEEE. The CDR3 is CASSFDAGYEQYF. CDR3 DNA: TGTGCCAGCAGCTTTGATGCGGGCTACGAGCAGTACTTC.

The V gene is TRBV28, the J gene TRBJ2-5, with 10 bases fitting TRBD2. V was pared by 1 base and J by 4 bases, with 12 bases of the junction left unmatched. Germline V gives CDR1 MDHEN, CDR2 SYDVKM. The CDR3 covers 18 residues. The CDR3 is CASSLFGSSGRAGETQYF. In DNA form, the CDR3 reads TGTGCCAGCAGTTTATTTGGGTCAAGCGGGAGGGCCGGAGAGACCCAGTACTTC.

This chain links TRBV19 with TRBJ2-5, with D possibly matching TRBD2 (5 bases). CDR3 size: 14 residues. Germline CDR1 LNHDA, CDR2 SQIVND (reference sequence). V lost 6 bases to trimming and J lost 1 base, with 12 bases between them. The CDR3 nucleotides are TGTGCCAGTAGCCCCACGAGCGGCCAAGAGACCCAGTACTTC. It specifies CASSPTSGQETQYF.

The chain carries TRBV4-1 and TRBJ2-7; 9 bases fit TRBD1. Germline lookup yields CDR1 MGHRA and CDR2 YSYEKL. With 3 bases clipped from V and 3 bases from J, the junction kept 6 bases outside the gene matches. CDR3 length: 15 amino acids. CDR3 amino acids: CASSHDPDRGYEQYF. CDR3 coding DNA: TGCGCCAGCAGCCATGACCCGGACAGGGGCTACGAGCAGTACTTC.

The chain joins TRBV27 to TRBJ2-7; TRBD2 aligns across 7 bases. Germline V gene sequence: CDR1 MNHEY, CDR2 SMNVEV (reference sequence). The CDR3 consists of 13 residues. The J segment lost 9 bases and the V segment lost 7 bases, leaving 12 bases of the junction unmatched. CDR3 nucleotide sequence: TGTGCCAGCAAAGGAGCGGGACCATCGCGGCAGTACTTC. It translates to CASKGAGPSRQYF.

This clone showed up just once. The rearrangement links TRBV7-3 to TRBJ2-7; a weak D match, TRBD2 (5 bases). The germline V gene has CDR1 SGHTA and CDR2 FQGTGA. This CDR3 is 15 amino acids long. V lost 2 bases and J 5 bases, leaving 16 bases between the germline ends. The CDR3 sequence is CASSLGGPGKNEQYF. In nucleotides, the CDR3 is TGTGCCAGCAGCTTAGGAGGTCCCGGCAAAAACGAGCAGTACTTC.

This clone has a single count. V usage is TRBV7-2 and J usage is TRBJ2-7; TRBD1 might be the D (6 bases). The CDR3 is 13 residues long. Deletions cut 5 bases from V and 5 bases from J, with 13 bases between. Germline V gene sequence: CDR1 SGHTA, CDR2 FQGNSA. The CDR3 here is CASSAYQGNEQYF. Here the CDR3 DNA reads TGTGCCAGCAGCGCGTACCAGGGGAACGAGCAGTACTTC.

The chain is built from TRBV7-2 and TRBJ2-5; 7 bases map to TRBD1. J lost 1 base, V lost 1 base, and 0 bases had no gene match. This CDR3 has 14 amino acids. In germline, CDR1 is SGHTA, CDR2 FQGNSA. As DNA, the CDR3 is TGTGCCAGCAGCTTAGGGGACAGCCAAGAGACCCAGTACTTC. Translating gives CASSLGDSQETQYF.

This clone was seen a handful of times. V and J are TRBV5-6 and TRBJ2-2; D possibly corresponds to TRBD1 (6 bases). Between the trimmed V and J ends, which lost 0 bases and 5 bases, there was a span of 8 bases. CDR3 length equals 14 residues. Germline V gene sequence: CDR1 SGHDT, CDR2 YYEEEE. The CDR3 nucleotides are TGTGCCAGCAGCTTGGCGACAGGTACCGGGGAGCTGTTTTTT. Protein product: CASSLATGTGELFF.

This clone was seen only once. V usage is TRBV27 and J usage is TRBJ2-3, with D unclear. This CDR3 has 12 residues. Germline CDR1 reads MNHEY; CDR2 reads SMNVEV (reference sequence). Trimming cost V 6 bases and J 10 bases, with 14 bases left between them. In DNA, the CDR3 is TGTGCCAGCAGCCACCCCCTCGAGGCGCAGTATTTT. Protein sequence: CASSHPLEAQYF.

This clone was recorded a few times. The rearrangement links TRBV2 to TRBJ2-2; 7 nucleotides agree with TRBD1. The CDR3 loop spans 15 amino acids. Germline V gene lookup returns CDR1 SNHLY and CDR2 FYNNEI. Unmatched junction bases numbered 5, after V lost 6 bases and J lost 1 base. CDR3 in amino acids: CASSGRDRNTGELFF. In nucleotides, the CDR3 is TGTGCCAGCAGCGGTAGGGACAGGAACACCGGGGAGCTGTTTTTT.

The CDR3, as DNA: TGTGCCAGCTGTCGTGCAGGGTTTGTTGAAGCTTTCTTT. Residues: CASCRAGFVEAFF. V usage is TRBV27 and J usage is TRBJ1-1; D perhaps matches TRBD1 (5 bases). Germline CDR1 is MNHEY and CDR2 is SMNVEV (reference sequence). Trimming stripped 8 bases from V and 7 bases from J, with 17 bases between. The CDR3 is made up of 13 amino acids.

The rearrangement links TRBV6-5 to TRBJ2-3; D is ambiguous. This CDR3 is built from 13 residues. CDR1 is MNHEY and CDR2 is SVGAGI in the germline V gene. The germline V and J ends were trimmed by 0 bases and 2 bases, with 3 bases remaining between them. The CDR3 DNA sequence: TGTGCCAGCAGTTACTCGTACACAGATACGCAGTATTTT. It is translated as CASSYSYTDTQYF.

This chain joins TRBV7-7 and TRBJ2-1; D is uncertain. The CDR3 is 13 residues long. Germline V gene sequence: CDR1 SSHAT, CDR2 FNYEAQ (reference sequence). V was pared by 1 base and J by 3 bases, with 4 bases between. The CDR3 loop is CASSLDRYNEQFF. The DNA for the CDR3 is TGTGCCAGCAGCTTAGATCGCTACAATGAGCAGTTCTTC.

The chain links TRBV7-9 to TRBJ2-5, with a weak D call TRBD1 (6 bases). From germline, CDR1 is SEHNR and CDR2 FQNEAQ (reference sequence). This CDR3 contains 14 residues. The V end lost 0 bases, the J end lost 3 bases, and 8 bases lay between the germline ends. The CDR3 loop reads CASSLAHREETQYF. The CDR3 DNA reads as TGTGCCAGCAGCTTAGCTCACAGGGAAGAGACCCAGTACTTC.

The chain recombines TRBV13 with TRBJ2-7; D is perhaps TRBD2 (5 bases). The CDR3 length is 14 residues. V dropped 5 bases and J dropped 5 bases, with 16 bases sitting between them. In germline, CDR1 is PRHDT, CDR2 FYEKMQ (reference sequence). CDR3 region: CASSATLLRDEQYF. DNA for the CDR3: TGTGCCAGCAGCGCCACTCTGTTGAGGGACGAGCAGTACTTC.

The chain links TRBV27 to TRBJ2-3; D not resolved. Germline loops: CDR1 MNHEY, CDR2 SMNVEV (reference sequence). CDR3 length: 16 residues. Trimming left V 5 bases short and J 0 bases short, with 15 bases between. CDR3 DNA: TGTGCCAGCAGTCTCTCGATAATAGATAGCACAGATACGCAGTATTTT. Its translation is CASSLSIIDSTDTQYF.

The J gene is TRBJ2-3, the V gene TRBV9; 8 bases are shared with TRBD2. Germline V CDR1 and CDR2: SGDLS, YYNGEE. V trimming: 4 bases; J trimming: 1 base; junction bases outside the gene matches: 5. This CDR3 comprises 15 residues. The DNA for the CDR3 is TGTGCCAGCAGCCTACAGCGGGGGCGCACAGATACGCAGTATTTT. Amino acid sequence: CASSLQRGRTDTQYF.

This clone appeared a single time. The rearrangement uses TRBV2 and TRBJ1-4, with 7 positions matching TRBD1. This CDR3 is 14 amino acids long. V gave up 5 bases and J gave up 4 bases; unmatched junction bases: 4. The V gene's germline CDR1 is SNHLY and CDR2 FYNNEI. CDR3 loop: CASSRQGHNEKLFF. In DNA form, the CDR3 reads TGTGCCAGCAGTCGACAGGGACATAATGAAAAACTGTTTTTT.

The V and J genes are TRBV7-2 and TRBJ2-5; weak D call: TRBD2 (6 bases). The germline CDR1 and CDR2 sequences are SGHTA and FQGNSA. CDR3 size: 14 residues. Trimming left V 4 bases short and J 6 bases short, with 15 bases between. In DNA, the CDR3 is TGTGCCAGCAGCTCCGCAGGGACTGGACAGACCCAGTACTTC. Amino acids: CASSSAGTGQTQYF.